The 17 T cell receptor beta chains listed next were all sequenced from one sample in a study of blood T cell repertoires in COVID-19. Clones were sequenced by immunoSEQ multiplex PCR, and TCRdb holds only the in-frame ones, with some missing. The sample includes about 210,000 clones, around 88% seen only once; the top ten take 2.9%. Input material: peripheral blood. The receptors were gathered from a man aged 50-60 years with active or convalescent COVID-19.

This chain uses TRBV6-5 with TRBJ2-5, with a tentative D call TRBD2 (6 bases). Germline-derived CDR1 and CDR2 are MNHEY and SVGAGI. This CDR3 has 14 amino acids. Trimming stripped 6 bases from V and 5 bases from J, with 16 bases between. The CDR3 loop is CASRGGAGRETQYF. DNA for the CDR3: TGTGCCAGCAGGGGGGGAGCAGGGAGGGAGACCCAGTACTTC.

Note on this clone: An end of the junction does not agree with germline; a read error may underlie this. Here the CDR3 reads CVSSVLLAGKQYF. CDR3 nucleotide sequence: TGTGTCAGCAGCGTACTCCTGGCGGGGAAGCAGTACTTC. The rearrangement uses TRBV9 and TRBJ2-7; TRBD2 is a possible D gene (6 bases). The CDR3 length is 13 residues. Germline-derived CDR1 and CDR2 are SGDLS and YYNGEE.

The CDR3 here is CASSQGIAGVPYNEQFF. CDR3 bases: TGCGCCAGCAGCCAAGGGATAGCGGGAGTCCCCTACAATGAGCAGTTCTTC. This rearrangement joins TRBV4-1 to TRBJ2-1, with 9 nucleotides matching TRBD2. CDR3 size: 17 residues. The germline V gene has CDR1 MGHRA and CDR2 YSYEKL. The J segment lost 2 bases and the V segment lost 1 base, leaving 6 bases of the junction unmatched.

This clone was counted ten times or more. The chain is built from TRBV28 and TRBJ1-3; no firm D call. Trimming cost V 7 bases and J 0 bases, with 16 bases left between them. CDR1 and CDR2 from the germline V gene are MDHEN and SYDVKM. CDR3 length: 16 residues. The CDR3 here is CASNTLTLSSGNTIYF. The CDR3 nucleotides are TGTGCCAGCAATACTCTAACACTAAGCTCTGGAAACACCATATATTTT.

The chain joins TRBV12-3 or TRBV12-4 to TRBJ2-1; 7 bases map to TRBD2. The CDR3 is made up of 13 amino acids. Trimming cost V 8 bases and J 4 bases; bases outside gene matches: 5. CDR3 in amino acids: CASSGGRYNEQFF. The CDR3 DNA is TGTGCCAGCTCGGGGGGAAGATACAATGAGCAGTTCTTC.

The chain combines TRBV5-1 with TRBJ2-3; TRBD2 matches at 16 bases. Germline CDR1 SGHRS, CDR2 YFSETQ. CDR3 length: 19 amino acids. V was pared by 3 bases and J by 2 bases, with 9 bases of the junction left unmatched. The CDR3 loop reads CASSSGLAGGIPLTDTQYF. In DNA form, the CDR3 reads TGCGCCAGCAGCTCGGGACTAGCGGGAGGGATACCGCTCACAGATACGCAGTATTTT.

With regard to this clone: In the same sample, other DNA sequences code for this CDR3. This sequence joins TRBV18 and TRBJ2-3; 16 bases align to TRBD2. V lost 6 bases and J lost 0; bases outside the gene matches: 3. The CDR3 consists of 17 residues. Germline-derived CDR1 and CDR2 are KGHSH and LQKENI. The CDR3, as DNA: TGTGCCAGCTCTCCGGGACTAGCGGGGGGGAGCACAGATACGCAGTATTTT. This sequence encodes CASSPGLAGGSTDTQYF.

The rearrangement links TRBV28 to TRBJ1-1, with unresolved D. The CDR3 runs to 15 residues. Germline values: CDR1 MDHEN, CDR2 SYDVKM. V was pared by 6 bases and J by 6 bases, with 20 bases between. In DNA form, the CDR3 reads TGTGCCAGCAGGATCGGACTCAGCGGCTCCGCTGAAGCTTTCTTT. It specifies CASRIGLSGSAEAFF.

V and J are TRBV5-1 and TRBJ2-7, with 9 bases lining up with TRBD2. The CDR3 has 15 amino acids. From germline, CDR1 is SGHRS and CDR2 YFSETQ. V lost 4 bases and J lost 2; bases outside the gene matches: 7. The CDR3 is CASSPQTSGPYEQYF. As DNA, the CDR3 is TGCGCCAGCAGCCCTCAGACTAGCGGCCCCTACGAGCAGTACTTC.

The chain combines TRBV9 with TRBJ1-5; the match to TRBD1 covers 9 bases. The trim removed 3 bases at V and 3 bases at J, leaving 10 bases unmatched. Per germline, CDR1 SGDLS and CDR2 YYNGEE. The CDR3 sequence is 17 residues long. CDR3 region: CASSAAGQGRSNQPQHF. Here the CDR3 DNA reads TGTGCCAGCAGCGCGGCGGGACAGGGAAGATCCAATCAGCCCCAGCATTTT.

This clone was detected a few times. The chain is built from TRBV5-4 and TRBJ2-3, with D possibly matching TRBD1 (5 bases). This CDR3 comprises 15 residues. Germline lookup yields CDR1 SGHNT and CDR2 YYREEE (reference sequence). V lost 4 bases, J lost 0 bases, and 12 bases lay in between. CDR3 in DNA: TGTGCCAGCAGCCGGCGGCCAGGGAGCACAGATACGCAGTATTTT. Amino acids: CASSRRPGSTDTQYF.

The chain recombines TRBV20-1 with TRBJ2-7; D unclear. V was clipped by 5 bases and J by 5 bases, with 7 bases between them. Germline V lookup: CDR1 DFQATT, CDR2 SNEGSKA (reference sequence). CDR3 length: 10 amino acids. In nucleotides, the CDR3 is TGCAGTGCTGTTCTCCACGAGCAGTACTTC. This gives the protein CSAVLHEQYF.

The chain uses TRBV29-1 and TRBJ1-5, with 11 bases aligning to TRBD1. Trimming cost V 6 bases and J 0 bases; bases outside gene matches: 10. CDR1 and CDR2 from the germline V gene are SQVTM and ANQGSEA. The CDR3 totals 17 residues. CDR3 bases: TGCAGCGTATCTGGCGCGGGACAGGGGGGTAGCAATCAGCCCCAGCATTTT. Its protein product is CSVSGAGQGGSNQPQHF.

This chain uses TRBV30 with TRBJ1-6; possible D gene TRBD1, 5 bases. Trimming stripped 3 bases from V and 2 bases from J, with 5 bases between. The CDR3 covers 13 residues. Germline assignment: CDR1 GTSNPN and CDR2 SVGIG (reference sequence). Here the CDR3 DNA reads TGTGCCTGGAGAGGGGCCTATAATTCACCCCTCCACTTT. Protein: CAWRGAYNSPLHF. Variable domain in full (rest from reference TRBV30 and TRBJ1-6): SQTIHQWPATLVQPVGSPLSLECTVEGTSNPNLYWYRQAAGRGLQLLFYSVGIGQISSEVPQNLSASRPQDRQFILSSKKLLLSDSGFYLCAWRGAYNSPLHFGNGTRLTVT.

In its sample, this clone was seen a few times. The chain employs TRBV9 and TRBJ2-7, with TRBD1 identical over 8 bases. This CDR3 has 14 amino acids. Germline values: CDR1 SGDLS, CDR2 YYNGEE. With 0 bases clipped from V and 5 bases from J, the junction kept 4 bases outside the gene matches. This CDR3 is CASSVGQGFDEQYF. CDR3 coding DNA: TGTGCCAGCAGCGTAGGACAGGGGTTCGACGAGCAGTACTTC.

The CDR3 DNA reads TGCAGCGTTGGGGGGACAGGGGTCGACTATGGCTACACCTTC. Encoded protein: CSVGGTGVDYGYTF. The chain links TRBV29-1 to TRBJ1-2; TRBD1 matches 10 bases. The length of the CDR3 is 14 residues. Trimming at V came to 4 bases and at J to 3 bases, leaving 5 bases not matched to a gene. The germline V gene has CDR1 SQVTM and CDR2 ANQGSEA.

This clone was picked up one time. The genes are TRBV19 and TRBJ1-1; a possible D gene is TRBD1 (5 bases). CDR1 is LNHDA and CDR2 is SQIVND in the germline V gene (reference sequence). This CDR3 is built from 13 residues. The CDR3 DNA sequence: TGTGTAACGGCGGGGGTCCCCGGAGCTGAAGCTTTCTTT. Amino acids: CVTAGVPGAEAFF.